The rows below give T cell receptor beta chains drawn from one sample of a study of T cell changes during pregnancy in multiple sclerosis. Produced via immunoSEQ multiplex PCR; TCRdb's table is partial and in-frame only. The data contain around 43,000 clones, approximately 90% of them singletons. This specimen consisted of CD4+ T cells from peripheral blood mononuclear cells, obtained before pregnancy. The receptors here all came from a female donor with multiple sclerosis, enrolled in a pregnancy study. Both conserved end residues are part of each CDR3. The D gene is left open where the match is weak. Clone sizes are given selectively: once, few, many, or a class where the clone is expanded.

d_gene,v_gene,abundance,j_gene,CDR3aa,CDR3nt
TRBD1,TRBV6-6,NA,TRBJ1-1,CASSFTGTGITEAFF,TGTGCCAGCAGTTTCACCGGGACAGGGATCACTGAAGCTTTCTTT
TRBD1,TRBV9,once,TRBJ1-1,CASSVAVTGGDTEAFF,TGTGCCAGCAGCGTAGCCGTAACAGGGGGTGACACTGAAGCTTTCTTT
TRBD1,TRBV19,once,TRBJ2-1,CASSSRTGGYNEQFF,TGTGCCAGTAGCTCTAGGACAGGAGGTTACAATGAGCAGTTCTTC
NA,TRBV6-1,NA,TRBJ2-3,CASRRLGTDTQYF,TGTGCCAGCAGGCGACTGGGCACAGATACGCAGTATTTT
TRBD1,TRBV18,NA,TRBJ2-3,CASSPPKGTEITDTQYF,TGTGCCAGCTCACCACCTAAGGGGACAGAGATCACAGATACGCAGTATTTT
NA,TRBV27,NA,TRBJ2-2,CASSFGQGGTGELFF,TGTGCCAGCAGTTTCGGGCAGGGCGGCACCGGGGAGCTGTTTTTT
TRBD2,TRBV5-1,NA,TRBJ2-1,CASSLGTLGGGGVHNEQFF,TGCGCCAGCAGCTTGGGGACCCTTGGGGGGGGTGGGGTCCACAATGAGCAGTTCTTC
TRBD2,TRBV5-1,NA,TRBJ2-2,CASSLGSGNGAGELFF,TGCGCCAGCAGCCTAGGTAGCGGGAACGGCGCCGGGGAGCTGTTTTTT
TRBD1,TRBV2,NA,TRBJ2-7,CASRDTTGGRSYEQYF,TGTGCCAGCAGGGATACTACAGGGGGTAGGAGTTACGAGCAGTACTTC
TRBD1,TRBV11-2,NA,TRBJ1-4,CASSSPRQGRDEKLFF,TGTGCCAGCAGCTCCCCTCGACAGGGTCGGGATGAAAAACTGTTTTTT
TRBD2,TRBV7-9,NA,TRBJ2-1,CASSPSAGREGQYNEQFF,TGTGCCAGCAGCCCCTCGGCGGGGCGGGAGGGCCAATACAATGAGCAGTTCTTC
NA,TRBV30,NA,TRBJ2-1,CAWNRGSYNEQFF,TGTGCCTGGAATAGGGGCTCCTACAATGAGCAGTTCTTC
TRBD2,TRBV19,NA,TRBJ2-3,CASSKRGADTQYF,TGTGCCAGTAGCAAGCGGGGCGCAGATACGCAGTATTTT
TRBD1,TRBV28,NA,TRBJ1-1,CASRVTGVSNAEAFF,TGTGCCAGCAGGGTGACAGGGGTTAGCAACGCTGAAGCTTTCTTT
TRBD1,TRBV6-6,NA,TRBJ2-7,CASSSHTGQLYEQYF,TGTGCCAGCAGTTCCCATACGGGACAGCTCTACGAGCAGTACTTC
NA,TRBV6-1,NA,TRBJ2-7,CASSVEGISYEQYF,TGTGCCAGCAGTGTTGAGGGAATTTCCTACGAGCAGTACTTC
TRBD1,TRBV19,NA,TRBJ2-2,CASSMERDSTGELFF,TGTGCCAGTAGTATGGAGAGGGACAGCACCGGGGAGCTGTTTTTT
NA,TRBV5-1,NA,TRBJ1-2,CASSLVVAGGDGYTF,TGCGCCAGCAGCTTGGTGGTGGCAGGAGGGGATGGCTACACCTTC
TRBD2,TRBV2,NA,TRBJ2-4,CASSELAGLVIIQYF,TGTGCCAGCAGTGAACTAGCGGGTTTGGTTATCATTCAGTACTTC
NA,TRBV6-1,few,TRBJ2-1,CASSGDQGGEQFF,TGTGCCAGCAGTGGAGACCAGGGCGGTGAGCAGTTCTTC
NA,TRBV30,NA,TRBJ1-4,CAWSYTGPVGLNEKLFF,TGTGCCTGGAGCTACACGGGCCCCGTGGGGCTTAATGAAAAACTGTTTTTT
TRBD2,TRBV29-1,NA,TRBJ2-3,CSVEVAGSGGTQYF,TGCAGCGTTGAGGTAGCGGGATCGGGGGGTACGCAGTATTTT
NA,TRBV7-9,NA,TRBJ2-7,CASSSPQGSVYEQYF,TGTGCCAGCAGTTCGCCGCAGGGTAGTGTTTACGAGCAGTACTTC